This is a list of T cell receptor beta chains from one sample in a study of technical replicates of blood from a handful of donors. Generated by immunoSEQ multiplex PCR, the TCRdb table keeps only in-frame clones and is missing some. The table includes 78,000 or so clones, approximately 90% detected once. Sequencing input: T cells isolated from PBMCs. The receptors were gathered from a human donor in good health. The CDR3 runs from the conserved cysteine through the conserved F or W.

j_gene: TRBJ1-5
v_gene: TRBV14
CDR3aa: CASSSSGDQPQHF

j_gene: TRBJ1-3
v_gene: TRBV19
CDR3aa: CAGRDSGNTIYF

j_gene: TRBJ2-2
v_gene: TRBV27
CDR3aa: CASSETGAGAGELFF

j_gene: TRBJ2-1
v_gene: TRBV7-2
CDR3aa: CASSWGGLLAGVGEFF

j_gene: TRBJ1-2
v_gene: TRBV27
CDR3aa: CASSAYRDRGTGYGYTF

j_gene: TRBJ2-1
v_gene: TRBV6-1
CDR3aa: CASKLTSYNEQFF

j_gene: TRBJ2-7
v_gene: TRBV18
CDR3aa: CASSPETSGRVSYEQYF

j_gene: TRBJ2-7
v_gene: TRBV19
CDR3aa: CASSNPVIPYEQYF

j_gene: TRBJ2-7
v_gene: TRBV27
CDR3aa: CASGVGTAYEQYF

j_gene: TRBJ2-1
v_gene: TRBV27
CDR3aa: CASSFDRREYNEQFF